The clone carrying this T cell receptor (beta chain) was seen at least ten times. Amplification yielded TCR beta CDR3 regions, with RNA transcripts as the source. The HTBI primer set drove a first-round RT-PCR of the TCR CDR3. TCRdb passed the multiplex PCR reads through MiXCR, listing each CDR3 protein once. The sample contains about 180,000 distinct CDR3 sequences, more than 15% of which appear only once. This entry is derived from a study of T cells in Graves' hyperthyroidism and ophthalmopathy. The source of this sequence is a woman aged 50 to 60 with Graves' hyperthyroidism. What was sequenced was blood.

CDR3 protein: CASSLIWELNTEAFF. The CDR3 bases are TGTGCCAGCAGCTTAATTTGGGAGCTGAACACTGAAGCTTTCTTT. V gene TRBV7-9 combines with J gene TRBJ1-1; no definite D call. CDR3 size: 15 residues. The germline V and J ends were trimmed by 2 bases and 0 bases, with 10 bases remaining between them. CDR1 and CDR2 from the germline V gene are SEHNR and FQNEAQ (reference sequence).